This T cell receptor (beta chain) was sequenced during a study of graft-versus-host responses after intestinal transplantation. Study overall: Recipients obtained multivisceral, liver-intestinal, or isolated intestinal transplants. General study results and limits: Early HvG declines after transplant were associated with peak circulating GvH clone levels.

The table came from immunoSEQ multiplex PCR; TCRdb's copy has only in-frame clones and leaves some out. This sample carries under 95,000 clones, about 88% of them seen once, and the ten largest clones take 0.28%. V was cut by 5 bases and J by 7 bases, with 14 bases left in between. The CDR3 contains 13 residues. The germline V gene encodes CDR1 MNHEY and CDR2 SVGAGI. A remark on this clone: Its cognate antigen is unknown.

The specimen was unstimulated CD4+ T cells sorted from spleen or lymph node cells, collected before transplant. The source of this sequence is a human donor who was the organ donor for an intestinal transplant. The chain recombines TRBV6-5 with TRBJ1-2, with D uncertain. CDR3 bases: TGTGCCAGCAGTCGCTCGGGAGTATTTGGCTACACCTTC. The encoded protein is CASSRSGVFGYTF.